A selection of T cell receptor beta chains follows, all from one sample in a study of T cell responses to AZD1222 COVID-19 vaccine. Using immunoSEQ multiplex PCR, the repertoire was profiled, and TCRdb retains in-frame clones only, with some absent. The profile shows about 120,000 clones, approximately 93% of them singletons. The sample was peripheral blood, taken on day 0 of AZD1222 vaccination. The receptor set was obtained from an adult in good health. CDR3s include the opening cysteine and the closing phenylalanine or tryptophan. D genes are given only for firm matches.

>TRBD1|TRBV6-5
CASRGTGTGAFIQYF
>TRBD1|TRBV6-4
CASSMTGEGTDTQYF
>-|TRBV5-1
CASSLTISTDTQYF
>-|TRBV9
CASSPRTVAYGYTF
>TRBD1|TRBV30
CACQTGQGLYEQYF
>-|TRBV29-1
CSVEGGSGNYGYTF
>TRBD1|TRBV7-9
CASSPAIRQGAYNEQFF
>-|TRBV5-4
CASSLAARTANLERNF
>-|TRBV6-2/TRBV6-3
CASSEGDDEKLFF
>TRBD1|TRBV7-2
CASSPRQGGGYTF
>TRBD1|TRBV6-5
CASSSPIGTDNTEAFF
>-|TRBV4-1
CASTQAVLGGLGSYGYTF
>-|TRBV2
CASMQGPSSYNEQFF
>-|TRBV19
CASSIAAGALSALHF
>-|TRBV15
CATSRDRGKNTEAFF
>-|TRBV18
CASSIRETYEQYF
>-|TRBV30
CAWSVQFVGELFF
>-|TRBV9
CASSVGQSNQPQHF
>-|TRBV7-9
CASSLGTLDQPQHF
>TRBD2|TRBV7-6
CASSLGRPGLAGGPRDEQFF
>TRBD2|TRBV27
CASSPPLTSGGLGEQFF
>-|TRBV9
CASSAQGLGAYEQYF
>-|TRBV27
CASSFRRLYNSPLHF
>-|TRBV29-1
CSVGPGEGYGYTF
>TRBD2|TRBV7-2
CASSPSGGAFEQYF
>-|TRBV4-3
CASSQDSGPRVVAFF
>-|TRBV5-4
CASSGPFNYGYTF
>-|TRBV7-4
CASSPRRVGDEQYF
>-|TRBV6-5
CASNGQPTVPDTQYF
>-|TRBV11-2
CASSLRVAGDPTF
>-|TRBV20-1
CSASVNQHYGYTF
>-|TRBV2
CASSDDRNEAFF
>TRBD1|TRBV5-5
CASSPGQGPYEQYF
>-|TRBV20-1
CSARDYEQFF
>-|TRBV4-2
CASSQHRDSNQPQHF
>-|TRBV19
CASVTGRAGNTIYF
>-|TRBV4-1
CASSPEGLNTEAFF
>-|TRBV3-1/TRBV3-2
CASSQGGPYQNTEAFF
>-|TRBV20-1
CSARVVNEQYF
>TRBD1|TRBV7-6
CASSLGGDRGNDYGYTF
>TRBD1|TRBV4-1
CASSQGDRNDEQYF
>TRBD2|TRBV5-4
CASSRGGRSYEQYF
>-|TRBV6-2/TRBV6-3
CASSYGTSSTDTQYF
>-|TRBV6-5
CASLLTGELFF
>-|TRBV7-8
CASSGQYYEQYF